This entry lists 28 T cell receptor beta chains sequenced from one sample in a study of shared clonotypes between healthy human individuals. Terminally differentiated effector memory CD45RA+ cells were left out of the naive CD8 fraction, which was CD45RO-negative and positively selected for CCR7. Here immunoSEQ multiplex PCR was the method, and the copy in TCRdb shows in-frame clones only, minus some. The profile shows 550,000 to 750,000 clones, just over 90% of them singletons. Material for sequencing was naive CD8+ T cells sorted from blood. The receptor set was obtained from a man younger than 45 in good health.

The CDR3 nucleotides read TGTGCCAGCAGTTTTGGTATAAAGAACACTGAAGCTTTCTTT. This sequence encodes CASSFGIKNTEAFF. The rearrangement joins TRBV28 to TRBJ1-1; D uncertain. Germline V CDR1 and CDR2: MDHEN, SYDVKM. The CDR3 is 14 amino acids. V lost 3 bases and J 1 base, leaving 9 bases between the germline ends.

This clone was seen only once. V usage is TRBV2 and J usage is TRBJ1-2; D perhaps matches TRBD1 (5 bases). The CDR3 covers 12 residues. Germline assignment: CDR1 SNHLY and CDR2 FYNNEI. The germline V and J ends were trimmed by 6 bases and 5 bases, with 10 bases remaining between them. The CDR3 DNA sequence: TGTGCCAGCAGGGGGGGGATTTATGGCTACACCTTC. Residues: CASRGGIYGYTF.

The chain combines TRBV27 with TRBJ2-2; 9 nucleotides match TRBD1. The V and J ends lost 4 bases and 4 bases, in that order; junction bases with no gene match: 13. Germline CDR1 MNHEY, CDR2 SMNVEV (reference sequence). The CDR3 totals 18 residues. The CDR3 spells CASSSTPQGASGTGELFF. CDR3 in DNA: TGTGCCAGCAGTTCCACCCCACAGGGGGCCTCGGGCACCGGGGAGCTGTTTTTT.

J is TRBJ2-2 and V is TRBV7-8; D is uncertain. V lost 2 bases and J lost 3, with 4 bases in between. This CDR3 has 13 amino acids. Germline V CDR1 and CDR2: SGHVS, FQNEAQ. CDR3 region: CASSLTDTGELFF. The CDR3 DNA reads TGTGCCAGCAGCTTAACCGACACCGGGGAGCTGTTTTTT. Looking up the rest from reference TRBV7-8 and TRBJ2-2 gives the full variable domain: GAGVSQSPRYKVAKRGQDVALRCDPISGHVSLFWYQQALGQGPEFLTYFQNEAQLDKSGLPSDRFFAERPEGSVSTLKIQRTQQEDSAVYLCASSLTDTGELFFGEGSRLTVL.

This clone was picked up one time. The CDR3, as DNA: TGTGCCAGCAGCCCAACGACCGTGAACACTGAAGCTTTCTTT. This codes for CASSPTTVNTEAFF. This chain connects TRBV7-9 to TRBJ1-1, with no clear D. The V end was cut by 5 bases, the J end by 0 bases, with 10 bases between. Per the germline V gene, CDR1 is SEHNR and CDR2 is FQNEAQ (reference sequence). The CDR3 has 14 amino acids. Complete variable domain (other parts from reference TRBV7-9 and TRBJ1-1): DTGVSQNPRHKITKRGQNVTFRCDPISEHNRLYWYRQTLGQGPEFLTYFQNEAQLEKSRLLSDRFSAERPKGSFSTLEIQRTEQGDSAMYLCASSPTTVNTEAFFGQGTRLTVV.

This sequence joins TRBV7-6 and TRBJ2-5, with TRBD2 as a possible D gene (6 bases). CDR1 is SGHVS and CDR2 is FNYEAQ in the germline V gene. V lost 7 bases to trimming and J lost 3 bases, with 15 bases between them. The CDR3 has 14 amino acids. CDR3 sequence reads: CASNLGGREETQYF. In nucleotides, the CDR3 is TGTGCCAGCAACCTCGGGGGTAGGGAAGAGACCCAGTACTTC.

CDR3 residues: CSVGRPLFF. The DNA of the CDR3 is TGCAGCGTCGGACGGCCTCTGTTCTTC. The V call is TRBV29-1, the J call TRBJ2-1; no clear D gene. This CDR3 is 9 amino acids long. Trimming pared 6 bases from V and 15 bases from J, leaving 12 bases between. Germline V gene sequence: CDR1 SQVTM, CDR2 ANQGSEA.

The chain links TRBV2 to TRBJ2-1, with 8 bases matching TRBD2. CDR1 SNHLY and CDR2 FYNNEI come from the germline V gene. The CDR3 runs to 15 residues. With 8 bases clipped from V and 6 bases from J, the junction kept 12 bases outside the gene matches. In DNA, the CDR3 is TGTGCCAGCCCTTTAGGAGCGGGAGCTCGCAATGAGCAGTTCTTC. It translates to CASPLGAGARNEQFF. The whole variable domain, remainder taken from reference TRBV2 and TRBJ2-1, is EPEVTQTPSHQVTQMGQEVILRCVPISNHLYFYWYRQILGQKVEFLVSFYNNEISEKSEIFDDQFSVERPDGSNFTLKIRSTKLEDSAMYFCASPLGAGARNEQFFGPGTRLTVL.

The rearrangement joins TRBV28 to TRBJ2-7, with 12 positions matching TRBD2. Trimming took 6 bases from V and 3 from J; bases not matched to a gene: 3. Germline V gene data show CDR1 as MDHEN and CDR2 as SYDVKM. The CDR3 length is 14 residues. The CDR3 spells CASRWTSGDYEQYF. DNA of the CDR3: TGTGCCAGCAGATGGACTAGCGGGGACTACGAGCAGTACTTC.

The CDR3 region is CASISRVSNQPQHF. CDR3 nucleotides: TGTGCCAGCATATCGAGGGTCAGCAATCAGCCCCAGCATTTT. V is TRBV28 and J is TRBJ1-5; D uncertain. The CDR3 length is 14 residues. Between the trimmed V and J ends, which lost 7 bases and 1 base, there was a span of 11 bases. Looked up from germline, CDR1 is MDHEN and CDR2 is SYDVKM.

As DNA, the CDR3 is TGTGCCATAACTACAGGGCCCTCCTACGAGCAGTACTTC. Residues: CAITTGPSYEQYF. The chain employs TRBV10-3 and TRBJ2-7; D might be TRBD1 (6 bases). CDR1 and CDR2 from the germline V gene are ENHRY and SYGVKD. This CDR3 has 13 amino acids. V was clipped by 9 bases and J by 0 bases, with 12 bases between them.

The chain is built from TRBV2 and TRBJ2-6, with D uncertain. Between the trimmed V and J ends, which lost 7 bases and 0 bases, there was a span of 13 bases. Per germline, CDR1 SNHLY and CDR2 FYNNEI. The CDR3 covers 16 residues. The DNA for the CDR3 is TGTGCCAGCACTCGACCATCATCCTCTGGGGCCAACGTCCTGACTTTC. Protein: CASTRPSSSGANVLTF.

The count of this clone is one. V is TRBV28 and J is TRBJ1-4, with a weak D call TRBD1 (5 bases). This CDR3 spans 13 amino acids. The ends were cut back, 3 bases at V and 6 bases at J, with 8 bases in the middle. The germline gives CDR1 MDHEN, CDR2 SYDVKM. CDR3 region: CASSFLGDEKLFF. The CDR3 DNA is TGTGCCAGCAGTTTTCTAGGGGATGAAAAACTGTTTTTT. The full variable domain, rest sourced from reference TRBV28 and TRBJ1-4, is DVKVTQSSRYLVKRTGEKVFLECVQDMDHENMFWYRQDPGLGLRLIYFSYDVKMKEKGDIPEGYSVSREKKERFSLILESASTNQTSMYLCASSFLGDEKLFFGSGTQLSVL.

CDR3 residues: CASSLYYGQGAAAYNEQFF. DNA for the CDR3: TGTGCCAGCAGCTTATATTATGGACAGGGGGCGGCTGCCTACAATGAGCAGTTCTTC. The J gene is TRBJ2-1, the V gene TRBV7-3, with 11 bases fitting TRBD1. The V gene end was trimmed by 2 bases and the J gene end by 2 bases; junction bases not matched to a gene: 11. Germline CDR1 is SGHTA and CDR2 is FQGTGA. There are 19 residues in the CDR3.

The gene calls are TRBV27 and TRBJ2-4; the D is unclear. Looked up from germline, CDR1 is MNHEY and CDR2 is SMNVEV (reference sequence). Trimming removed 2 bases from V and 6 bases from J, with 11 bases in between. This CDR3 comprises 14 residues. The CDR3 DNA reads TGTGCCAGCAGTTTAGGCGGTCGGCTAAACATTCAGTACTTC. It translates to CASSLGGRLNIQYF.

The chain employs TRBV7-9 and TRBJ2-1; 8 bases fit TRBD2. CDR3 length: 12 amino acids. CDR1 is SEHNR, CDR2 FQNEAQ, per germline (reference sequence). Trimming removed 7 bases from V and 9 bases from J; junction bases left unmatched: 5. Written as DNA, the CDR3 is TGTGCCAGCACCCCCGGGGGGGGTGAGCAGTTCTTC. Protein: CASTPGGGEQFF.

The chain couples TRBV11-2 to TRBJ2-1; no firm D call. Trimming took 5 bases from V and 1 from J, leaving 9 bases between them. This CDR3 contains 14 residues. Per the germline V gene, CDR1 is SGHAT and CDR2 is FQNNGV. The CDR3 DNA sequence: TGTGCCAGCAGCAGGCTAGATTCCTACAATGAGCAGTTCTTC. Its protein is CASSRLDSYNEQFF.

The chain joins TRBV5-1 to TRBJ2-1; possible D gene TRBD2, 5 bases. Germline values: CDR1 SGHRS, CDR2 YFSETQ. The CDR3 is made up of 14 amino acids. Trimming removed 0 bases from V and 8 bases from J, with 12 bases in between. CDR3 DNA sequence: TGCGCCAGCAGCTTGGTGGTAGCCGGGGATGAGCAGTTCTTC. Its translation: CASSLVVAGDEQFF. Full variable domain (remainder filled in from reference TRBV5-1 and TRBJ2-1): KAGVTQTPRYLIKTRGQQVTLSCSPISGHRSVSWYQQTPGQGLQFLFEYFSETQRNKGNFPGRFSGRQFSNSRSEMNVSTLELGDSALYLCASSLVVAGDEQFFGPGTRLTVL.

The chain uses TRBV5-6 and TRBJ1-2; D gene ambiguous. Trimming cost V 3 bases and J 11 bases, with 20 bases left between them. Germline V lookup: CDR1 SGHDT, CDR2 YYEEEE. The CDR3 loop spans 14 amino acids. CDR3 bases: TGTGCCAGCAGCTCACCCCTAGTTTACGGGCAATACACCTTC. Protein: CASSSPLVYGQYTF.

The CDR3: CASSQAAIGEKLFF. The CDR3, as DNA: TGTGCCAGCAGCCAAGCCGCGATCGGGGAAAAACTGTTTTTT. The rearrangement joins TRBV7-9 to TRBJ1-4; no firm D call. Germline V gene data show CDR1 as SEHNR and CDR2 as FQNEAQ (reference sequence). This CDR3 is 14 amino acids long. Between the trimmed V and J ends, which lost 5 bases and 8 bases, there was a span of 15 bases.

This clone was seen once. The gene calls are TRBV28 and TRBJ2-1; no reliable D call. CDR1 and CDR2 from the germline V gene are MDHEN and SYDVKM. The V and J ends lost 6 bases and 9 bases respectively, with 21 bases between them. CDR3 length equals 15 residues. CDR3 coding DNA: TGTGCCAGCAGCGGAAGTTGGTCCATAAATGGTGAGCAGTTCTTC. This encodes CASSGSWSINGEQFF.

The chain joins TRBV4-1 to TRBJ2-7; 7 nucleotides align to TRBD2. Losses at the gene ends were 3 bases for V and 8 bases for J; bases not matched to a gene: 7. CDR1 MGHRA and CDR2 YSYEKL come from the germline V gene. The CDR3 covers 13 residues. The CDR3: CASSQLTGGQQYF. The CDR3 nucleotides read TGCGCCAGCAGCCAGCTAACGGGAGGACAGCAGTACTTC.

V is TRBV27 and J is TRBJ2-1; D unclear. Deletions cut 7 bases from V and 5 bases from J, with 12 bases between. This CDR3 has 13 residues. Germline V lookup: CDR1 MNHEY, CDR2 SMNVEV (reference sequence). The CDR3 reads CASTEELHNEQFF. In DNA, the CDR3 is TGTGCCAGCACTGAGGAGCTTCACAATGAGCAGTTCTTC.

The rearrangement uses TRBV2 and TRBJ2-5; no clear D. CDR1 and CDR2 from the germline V gene are SNHLY and FYNNEI. V was cut by 3 bases and J by 1 base, with 9 bases left in between. There are 14 residues in the CDR3. The CDR3 bases are TGTGCCAGCAGTGATACGGCAGCCCAAGAGACCCAGTACTTC. Amino acid sequence: CASSDTAAQETQYF.

This chain uses TRBV25-1 with TRBJ1-2; D ambiguous. In germline, CDR1 is MGHDK, CDR2 SYGVNS. V lost 4 bases, J lost 0 bases, and 6 bases lay in between. CDR3 size: 13 residues. The CDR3 DNA follows: TGTGCCAGCAGTGCTACACCTAACTATGGCTACACCTTC. It is translated as CASSATPNYGYTF.

The chain uses TRBV27 and TRBJ2-3; no clear D. The CDR3 runs to 15 residues. Trimming shortened V by 2 bases and J by 3 bases, and 12 bases separated the two germline ends. The germline CDR1 and CDR2 sequences are MNHEY and SMNVEV (reference sequence). This CDR3 is CASSLELHGTDTQYF. In DNA form, the CDR3 reads TGTGCCAGCAGTTTAGAGTTGCACGGGACAGATACGCAGTATTTT.

The CDR3 is CASSFGRDNYEQYF. CDR3 bases: TGTGCCAGCAGCTTTGGCCGGGACAACTACGAGCAGTACTTC. This rearrangement joins TRBV11-3 to TRBJ2-7; D possibly corresponds to TRBD1 (6 bases). Trimming removed 3 bases at V and 3 bases at J, with 12 bases between. CDR1 SGHNT and CDR2 YENEEA come from the germline V gene. The CDR3 has 14 residues.

V usage is TRBV9 and J usage is TRBJ2-2, with D maybe TRBD2 (6 bases). The CDR3 spans 16 residues. V lost 1 base and J 1 base, leaving 11 bases between the germline ends. In germline, CDR1 is SGDLS, CDR2 YYNGEE. In DNA, the CDR3 is TGTGCCAGCAGCGTATTGGCTAGCGTGAACACCGGGGAGCTGTTTTTT. This translates into CASSVLASVNTGELFF. The full variable domain, with the rest looked up from reference TRBV9 and TRBJ2-2, is DSGVTQTPKHLITATGQRVTLRCSPRSGDLSVYWYQQSLDQGLQFLIQYYNGEERAKGNILERFSAQQFPDLHSELNLSSLELGDSALYFCASSVLASVNTGELFFGEGSRLTVL.